The 10 T cell receptor beta chains below were found in one sample sequenced in a study of blood T cell repertoires in COVID-19. The table came from immunoSEQ multiplex PCR; TCRdb's copy has only in-frame clones and leaves some out. The data contain about 330,000 clones, around 87% of them singletons. Sample: PBMCs or T cells enriched from blood (not recorded which). The receptors shown here come from a woman in her 30s who had recovered from COVID-19.

The chain is built from TRBV3-1 (or the pseudogene TRBV3-2) and TRBJ1-6, with a weak D call TRBD1 (5 bases). In germline, CDR1 is LGHDT, CDR2 YNNKEL (reference sequence). The CDR3 has 16 residues. V was trimmed by 1 base and J by 7 bases, leaving 14 bases between them. CDR3: CASSQAAAQENSPLHF. In DNA, the CDR3 is TGTGCCAGCAGCCAAGCGGCGGCACAGGAGAATTCACCCCTCCACTTT.

The V gene is TRBV24-1, the J gene TRBJ1-2; D may be TRBD1 (6 bases). Trimming took 2 bases from V and 8 from J, leaving 14 bases between them. The CDR3 extends over 14 amino acids. CDR1 KGHDR and CDR2 SFDVKD come from the germline V gene. CDR3 nucleotides: TGTGCCACCAGTGATTCGGACAGTTTTAGGGGCTACACCTTC. This encodes CATSDSDSFRGYTF.

J is TRBJ1-2 and V is TRBV6-5; 8 bases are a match to TRBD1. V was clipped by 6 bases and J by 8 bases; unmatched bases: 14. In germline, CDR1 is MNHEY, CDR2 SVGAGI. The CDR3 contains 15 residues. This CDR3 reads CASRGDGQGSVGYTF. Here the CDR3 DNA reads TGTGCCAGCAGAGGGGACGGACAGGGCTCCGTCGGCTACACCTTC.

This clone was picked up one time. CDR3 coding DNA: TGTGCCAGCAGTTACTCGGCCCAATTATATGAGCAGTTCTTC. It encodes CASSYSAQLYEQFF. J is TRBJ2-1 and V is TRBV6-5; no definite D call. This CDR3 spans 14 amino acids. The V end was cut by 0 bases, the J end by 8 bases, with 11 bases between. From germline, CDR1 is MNHEY and CDR2 SVGAGI.

The chain combines TRBV28 with TRBJ2-5; perhaps TRBD2 as D (7 bases). The ends were cut back, 6 bases at V and 5 bases at J, with 19 bases in the middle. In germline, CDR1 is MDHEN, CDR2 SYDVKM. CDR3 length equals 15 residues. CDR3 protein: CASSPGAAGQETQYF. CDR3 coding DNA: TGTGCCAGCAGCCCAGGGGCAGCGGGGCAGGAGACCCAGTACTTC.

The V and J genes are TRBV29-1 and TRBJ2-7; perhaps TRBD1 as D (5 bases). This CDR3 has 14 amino acids. V dropped 2 bases and J dropped 0 bases, with 11 bases sitting between them. Germline-derived CDR1 and CDR2 are SQVTM and ANQGSEA. As DNA, the CDR3 is TGCAGCGTTGAAACCCACAGGAGCTCCTACGAGCAGTACTTC. It encodes CSVETHRSSYEQYF.

This clone showed up just once. One base separates it from a far larger clone, so it is likely a read error. The genes are TRBV7-2 and TRBJ2-2; 7 bases line up with TRBD2. V trimming: 0 bases; J trimming: 6 bases; junction bases outside the gene matches: 1. CDR3 length: 14 residues. CDR1 SGHTA and CDR2 FQGNSA come from the germline V gene. For the CDR3, the DNA is TGTGCCAGCAGCTTAGCGGGGGGGGCCGGGGAGCTGTTTTTT. It yields the protein CASSLAGGAGELFF. The whole variable domain, filled in from reference TRBV7-2 and TRBJ2-2, reads GAGVSQSPSNKVTEKGKDVELRCDPISGHTALYWYRQSLGQGLEFLIYFQGNSAPDKSGLPSDRFSAERTGGSVSTLTIQRTQQEDSAVYLCASSLAGGAGELFFGEGSRLTVL.

The chain has TRBV28 and TRBJ1-5; the match to TRBD1 covers 10 bases. From germline, CDR1 is MDHEN and CDR2 SYDVKM. Unmatched junction bases numbered 5, after V lost 6 bases and J lost 3 bases. The CDR3 totals 15 residues. The CDR3 sequence: CASRIGQGDNQPQHF. The CDR3 coding sequence is TGTGCCAGCAGGATTGGACAGGGGGACAATCAGCCCCAGCATTTT.

The chain is built from TRBV19 and TRBJ1-4; tentatively, D is TRBD1 (5 bases). V was shortened by 4 bases and J by 5 bases, with 11 bases between the two germline ends. CDR3 length equals 14 residues. Germline lookup yields CDR1 LNHDA and CDR2 SQIVND (reference sequence). CDR3 DNA sequence: TGTGCCAGTAGTAGCCCGGGGGTGAATGAAAAACTGTTTTTT. Residues: CASSSPGVNEKLFF.

This chain links TRBV9 with TRBJ2-7; tentative D call: TRBD2 (5 bases). V dropped 3 bases and J dropped 7 bases, with 17 bases sitting between them. CDR3 length: 14 amino acids. CDR1 and CDR2 from the germline V gene are SGDLS and YYNGEE. The CDR3 protein is CASSARTGNQEQYF. The CDR3 region has the DNA TGTGCCAGCAGCGCTCGCACCGGGAACCAAGAGCAGTACTTC.